Reported below is one TCR beta chain. What it binds is not known. V dropped 2 bases and J dropped 2 bases, with 13 bases sitting between them. Germline CDR1 reads MNHEY; CDR2 reads SMNVEV (reference sequence). The CDR3 sequence is 15 residues long. The data are from a study of T cell responses to AZD1222 COVID-19 vaccine. Some clones are missing from TCRdb's copy, which holds only in-frame ones; the method was immunoSEQ multiplex PCR. The sample records 180,000 or so clones, nearly 95% being singletons. Study observations and caveats: Targeting of unmutated variant regions was reportedly seen in nearly half of spike-specific TCRs. Most donors were white British, females outnumbered males, and clonal diversity was possibly underestimated. Vaccine-associated CD4 TCRs spanned spike, dominant at 160-218 and 743-854.

The chain links TRBV27 to TRBJ2-7; D is possibly TRBD2 (6 bases). The TCR sequence derives from an adult who received the AZD1222 COVID-19 vaccine. The sequencing used peripheral blood, collected 28 days after the second AZD1222 dose. The CDR3 is CASSLKSGVPYEQYF. CDR3 nucleotide sequence: TGTGCCAGCAGTTTAAAGTCGGGAGTCCCCTACGAGCAGTACTTC.